This TCR beta chain originates from a study of graft-versus-host responses after intestinal transplantation. Study details: All recipients were given anti-thymocyte globulin induction, and tacrolimus and steroids were then administered for roughly three years.

Germline loops: CDR1 SGDLS, CDR2 YYNGEE. The CDR3 totals 14 residues. V was cut by 0 bases and J by 5 bases, with 11 bases left in between. Produced via immunoSEQ multiplex PCR; TCRdb's table is partial and in-frame only. The sample holds 75,000 to 100,000 clones, 86% seen once. Notes on this clone: Its antigen is as yet unknown.

Study-level findings and limits: Early post-transplant declines in HvG were associated with peak levels of circulating GvH clones.

The sequencing here drew on PBMCs, taken 255 days after intestinal transplant. This TCR derives from a human patient who received an intestinal transplant, so some T cells may come from the graft donor. The V and J genes are TRBV9 and TRBJ1-2; unclear D gene. The CDR3 is CASSVDTARYGYTF. The CDR3 DNA follows: TGTGCCAGCAGCGTAGATACGGCACGATATGGCTACACCTTC. Based on the CDR3 plus reference TRBV9 and TRBJ1-2, the full variable domain is DSGVTQTPKHLITATGQRVTLRCSPRSGDLSVYWYQQSLDQGLQFLIQYYNGEERAKGNILERFSAQQFPDLHSELNLSSLELGDSALYFCASSVDTARYGYTFGSGTRLTVV.